The 25 T cell receptor beta chains presented below share a single source sample, sequenced in a study of cytomegalovirus exposure and HLA in healthy donors. TCRdb's table, derived via immunoSEQ multiplex PCR, lists solely in-frame clones and lacks some. The repertoire holds tens of thousands of clones, with roughly 84% as singletons. Material for sequencing was PBMCs. Receptor source: a woman aged 18-29 years in good health and CMV-seropositive.

The chain links TRBV4-2 to TRBJ2-7, with 7 bases fitting TRBD2. This CDR3 comprises 17 residues. After removal of 2 bases from V and 0 bases from J, the junction contained 10 bases not matched to a gene. Per germline, CDR1 LGHNA and CDR2 YNFKEQ. Here the CDR3 DNA reads TGTGCCAGCAGCCAAACACTAGCGAGGAGGAGCTCCTACGAGCAGTACTTC. This translates into CASSQTLARRSSYEQYF.

This clone is a singleton in its sample. The V and J genes are TRBV6-1 and TRBJ1-5; weak D call: TRBD1 (6 bases). V lost 2 bases and J lost 5, with 10 bases in between. Germline V gives CDR1 MNHNS, CDR2 SASEGT. CDR3 length equals 14 residues. The CDR3 coding sequence is TGTGCCAGCAGTGAATGGGACACCGATCAGCCCCAGCATTTT. Its translation: CASSEWDTDQPQHF.

The rearrangement joins TRBV10-1 to TRBJ2-3, with 9 bases lining up with TRBD2. Germline V gene data show CDR1 as WNHNN and CDR2 as SYGVQD (reference sequence). CDR3 length equals 16 residues. The ends lost 6 bases at V and 2 bases at J; junction bases unmatched: 9. CDR3 loop: CASSTGTSLATDTQYF. The CDR3 DNA follows: TGCGCCAGCAGCACCGGGACTAGCCTGGCCACAGATACGCAGTATTTT.

This chain uses TRBV25-1 with TRBJ2-5; tentative D call: TRBD2 (5 bases). The CDR3 is made up of 13 amino acids. The ends were cut back, 4 bases at V and 4 bases at J, with 10 bases in the middle. Germline V gives CDR1 MGHDK, CDR2 SYGVNS. CDR3 sequence reads: CASSVRDAETQYF. The CDR3 DNA reads TGTGCCAGCAGTGTGAGGGATGCAGAGACCCAGTACTTC.

This clone was recorded once. The V gene is TRBV6-1, the J gene TRBJ1-4; a possible D gene is TRBD1 (5 bases). This CDR3 spans 13 amino acids. Germline CDR1 and CDR2: MNHNS and SASEGT. The V gene lost 4 bases and the J gene lost 4 bases, with 7 bases spanning the gap. This chain's CDR3 is CASSGRGNEKLFF. DNA of the CDR3: TGTGCCAGCAGTGGGAGGGGTAATGAAAAACTGTTTTTT.

As to this clone: The junction does not match germline at one end; this may be a read error. This chain links TRBV30 with TRBJ2-2, with TRBD2 as a possible D gene (5 bases). Germline V gives CDR1 GTSNPN, CDR2 SVGIG (reference sequence). CDR3 length equals 17 residues. For the CDR3, the DNA is TGTGCCTGTAGTGGATGTAGGGAAGGGCTCTGGGAGAGGGAGCTGTTTTTT. Amino acid sequence: CACSGCREGLWERELFF.

The chain couples TRBV9 to TRBJ1-2; TRBD1 matches 11 bases. Germline assignment: CDR1 SGDLS and CDR2 YYNGEE. V lost 3 bases, J lost 5 bases, and 6 bases stayed unmatched. This CDR3 contains 15 residues. The CDR3 sequence: CASSGGGTGGYGYTF. CDR3 bases: TGTGCCAGCAGCGGGGGAGGGACAGGGGGATATGGCTACACCTTC.

The count of this clone is one. The chain is built from TRBV9 and TRBJ2-7; D is ambiguous. This CDR3 is 14 amino acids long. V was shortened by 0 bases and J by 5 bases, with 12 bases between the two germline ends. CDR1 and CDR2 (germline): SGDLS, YYNGEE. The CDR3 reads CASSVDSRSDEQYF. The CDR3 DNA is TGTGCCAGCAGCGTAGACAGTAGATCAGACGAGCAGTACTTC.

The CDR3 spells CSALSNTEAFF. CDR3 coding DNA: TGCAGTGCTTTGAGTAACACTGAAGCTTTCTTT. V usage is TRBV20-1 and J usage is TRBJ1-1; the D is unclear. CDR1 and CDR2 (germline): DFQATT, SNEGSKA (reference sequence). Trimming removed 5 bases from V and 2 bases from J, with 6 bases in between. CDR3 size: 11 residues.

This clone was recorded once. The chain is built from TRBV11-3 and TRBJ2-3; 7 bases are a match to TRBD2. CDR1 and CDR2 from the germline V gene are SGHNT and YENEEA. Trimming cost V 3 bases and J 5 bases; bases outside gene matches: 5. The CDR3 is 14 residues long. The CDR3 protein is CASSLREGGDTQYF. Here the CDR3 DNA reads TGTGCCAGCAGCTTGAGGGAGGGAGGAGATACGCAGTATTTT.

V usage is TRBV28 and J usage is TRBJ1-5, with D hard to call. Per germline, CDR1 MDHEN and CDR2 SYDVKM. The CDR3 totals 17 residues. V was trimmed by 7 bases and J by 6 bases, leaving 25 bases between them. CDR3 sequence reads: CASKEGISGPVGQPQHF. The CDR3, as DNA: TGTGCCAGCAAAGAAGGTATTAGCGGGCCCGTGGGTCAGCCCCAGCATTTT.

The chain couples TRBV30 to TRBJ1-3; the D gene is possibly TRBD1 (5 bases). This CDR3 has 21 amino acids. CDR1 is GTSNPN and CDR2 is SVGIG in the germline V gene (reference sequence). The V end was cut by 8 bases, the J end by 0 bases, with 35 bases between. The CDR3 sequence is CAKDSIPPTSGQGNSGNTIYF. CDR3 nucleotides: TGTGCCAAAGATTCTATACCCCCTACTTCAGGACAAGGGAACTCTGGAAACACCATATATTTT.

The chain links TRBV6-5 to TRBJ1-6, with D uncertain. Germline CDR1 and CDR2: MNHEY and SVGAGI. The CDR3 is 15 residues long. Trimming removed 7 bases from V and 5 bases from J, with 15 bases in between. The CDR3 region is CASKNTDLHNSPLHF. In DNA form, the CDR3 reads TGTGCCAGCAAAAATACAGACCTCCATAATTCACCCCTCCACTTT.

J is TRBJ1-5 and V is TRBV4-1; maybe TRBD1 (6 bases). Germline assignment: CDR1 MGHRA and CDR2 YSYEKL. V was pared by 1 base and J by 7 bases, with 14 bases between. The CDR3 is 15 amino acids. The CDR3 nucleotides read TGCGCCAGCAGCCAAGGACAGGCTTTTAGGCAGCCCCAGCATTTT. Translating gives CASSQGQAFRQPQHF.

V and J are TRBV28 and TRBJ2-7; D is perhaps TRBD1 (6 bases). Trimming took 0 bases from V and 2 from J, leaving 8 bases between them. CDR3 size: 14 residues. From germline, CDR1 is MDHEN and CDR2 SYDVKM. CDR3 sequence reads: CASSLWDSPYEQYF. CDR3 in DNA: TGTGCCAGCAGTTTATGGGACAGCCCCTACGAGCAGTACTTC. The variable domain in full, completed from reference TRBV28 and TRBJ2-7, reads DVKVTQSSRYLVKRTGEKVFLECVQDMDHENMFWYRQDPGLGLRLIYFSYDVKMKEKGDIPEGYSVSREKKERFSLILESASTNQTSMYLCASSLWDSPYEQYFGPGTRLTVT.

The V call is TRBV9, the J call TRBJ2-3; a weak D match, TRBD2 (5 bases). The CDR3 spans 15 residues. V lost 0 bases and J 3 bases, leaving 11 bases between the germline ends. CDR1 SGDLS and CDR2 YYNGEE come from the germline V gene. The CDR3 DNA sequence: TGTGCCAGCAGCGTAGCTGAAGGGAGAACAGATACGCAGTATTTT. Its protein product is CASSVAEGRTDTQYF. Full variable domain (rest looked up from reference TRBV9 and TRBJ2-3): DSGVTQTPKHLITATGQRVTLRCSPRSGDLSVYWYQQSLDQGLQFLIQYYNGEERAKGNILERFSAQQFPDLHSELNLSSLELGDSALYFCASSVAEGRTDTQYFGPGTRLTVL.

V is TRBV5-4 and J is TRBJ1-6; 11 bases fit TRBD1. Germline-derived CDR1 and CDR2 are SGHNT and YYREEE (reference sequence). The CDR3 runs 16 residues. The J segment lost 9 bases and the V segment lost 4 bases, leaving 9 bases of the junction unmatched. CDR3 sequence reads: CASSPRTGGAGSPLHF. The CDR3 coding sequence is TGTGCCAGCAGCCCTCGGACAGGGGGCGCGGGTTCACCCCTCCACTTT.

This clone was seen more than once but under ten times. V is TRBV15 and J is TRBJ2-7; D is perhaps TRBD1 (6 bases). Trimming removed 1 base at V and 0 bases at J, with 7 bases between. The V gene's germline CDR1 is LNHNV and CDR2 YYDKDF (reference sequence). This CDR3 spans 14 amino acids. Here the CDR3 reads CATSRGTDSYEQYF. The CDR3 DNA sequence: TGTGCCACCAGCAGAGGGACAGACTCCTACGAGCAGTACTTC.

This clone was counted once. The gene calls are TRBV2 and TRBJ2-1; 7 bases are shared with TRBD2. CDR3 length: 16 amino acids. Per germline, CDR1 SNHLY and CDR2 FYNNEI. V dropped 1 base and J dropped 3; count of bases not matched to a gene: 6. The DNA for the CDR3 is TGTGCCAGCAGTGAAGTTGTGGGGGGGGGCTACAATGAGCAGTTCTTC. Translated: CASSEVVGGGYNEQFF.

The V gene is TRBV11-2, the J gene TRBJ1-3, with D possibly TRBD1 on 5 matching bases. The V gene lost 0 bases and the J gene lost 2 bases, with 5 bases spanning the gap. The germline V gene encodes CDR1 SGHAT and CDR2 FQNNGV. CDR3 length: 14 amino acids. The CDR3 coding sequence is TGTGCCAGCAGCTTAGAGGGGCCTGGAAACACCATATATTTT. Protein sequence: CASSLEGPGNTIYF. Variable domain in full (rest from reference TRBV11-2 and TRBJ1-3): EAGVAQSPRYKIIEKRQSVAFWCNPISGHATLYWYQQILGQGPKLLIQFQNNGVVDDSQLPKDRFSAERLKGVDSTLKIQPAKLEDSAVYLCASSLEGPGNTIYFGEGSWLTVV.

A single count supports this clone. This chain joins TRBV29-1 and TRBJ1-2; D uncertain. CDR1 and CDR2 from the germline V gene are SQVTM and ANQGSEA. V gave up 6 bases and J gave up 4 bases, with 15 bases separating them. The length of the CDR3 is 13 residues. The CDR3 nucleotides read TGCAGCGTCTTTGAGACACAACGCTATGGCTACACCTTC. Its translation is CSVFETQRYGYTF.

The chain joins TRBV19 to TRBJ2-7; 7 bases agree with TRBD2. The CDR3 spans 13 residues. V shed 6 bases, J shed 5 bases, and the junction held 7 bases outside the gene matches. CDR1 is LNHDA and CDR2 is SQIVND in the germline V gene (reference sequence). The CDR3 region is CASRSAAGDEQYF. In DNA form, the CDR3 reads TGTGCCAGTAGGTCGGCGGCGGGGGACGAGCAGTACTTC.

The V gene is TRBV6-1, the J gene TRBJ2-7, with no clear D. Germline V gives CDR1 MNHNS, CDR2 SASEGT. The CDR3 spans 14 residues. Trimming removed 2 bases at V and 4 bases at J, with 12 bases between. In DNA, the CDR3 is TGTGCCAGCAGTGAACCATGGCAGGCATACGAGCAGTACTTC. This gives the protein CASSEPWQAYEQYF.

V and J are TRBV30 and TRBJ1-1, with 7 bases aligning to TRBD1. The J segment lost 0 bases and the V segment lost 5 bases, leaving 3 bases of the junction unmatched. The CDR3 contains 13 residues. Germline CDR1 and CDR2: GTSNPN and SVGIG (reference sequence). DNA for the CDR3: TGTGCCTGGTCGGGACAGTTGAACACTGAAGCTTTCTTT. This codes for CAWSGQLNTEAFF.

V is TRBV7-2 and J is TRBJ2-7; 7 bases are a match to TRBD2. With V trimmed by 5 bases and J by 2 bases, 9 bases remained unmatched. The CDR3 is made up of 15 amino acids. The germline V gene encodes CDR1 SGHTA and CDR2 FQGNSA. The CDR3 sequence: CASSPPTGGAYEQYF. In nucleotides, the CDR3 is TGTGCCAGCAGCCCCCCGACGGGAGGAGCCTACGAGCAGTACTTC. The whole variable domain, filled in from reference TRBV7-2 and TRBJ2-7, reads GAGVSQSPSNKVTEKGKDVELRCDPISGHTALYWYRQSLGQGLEFLIYFQGNSAPDKSGLPSDRFSAERTGGSVSTLTIQRTQQEDSAVYLCASSPPTGGAYEQYFGPGTRLTVT.